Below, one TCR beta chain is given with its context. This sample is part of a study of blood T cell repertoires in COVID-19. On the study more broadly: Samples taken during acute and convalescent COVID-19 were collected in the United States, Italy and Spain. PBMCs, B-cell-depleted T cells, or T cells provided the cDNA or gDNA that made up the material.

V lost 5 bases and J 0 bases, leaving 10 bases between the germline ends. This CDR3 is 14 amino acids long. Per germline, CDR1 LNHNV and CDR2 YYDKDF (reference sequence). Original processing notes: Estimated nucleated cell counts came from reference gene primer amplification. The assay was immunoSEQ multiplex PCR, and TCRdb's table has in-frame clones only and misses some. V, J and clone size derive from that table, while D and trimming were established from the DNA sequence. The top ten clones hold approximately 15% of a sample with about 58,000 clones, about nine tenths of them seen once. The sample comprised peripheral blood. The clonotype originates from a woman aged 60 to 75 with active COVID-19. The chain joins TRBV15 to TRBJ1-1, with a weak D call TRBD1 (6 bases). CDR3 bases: TGTGCCACCAGCTTACAGGGCATGAACACTGAAGCTTTCTTT. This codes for CATSLQGMNTEAFF.